The rows below give T cell receptor beta chains drawn from one sample of a study of T cells in Graves' hyperthyroidism and ophthalmopathy. TCRdb passed the multiplex PCR reads through MiXCR, listing each CDR3 protein once. The data show more than 45,000 distinct CDR3 sequences, with 49% seen just once and 9.5% to 15% held by the top ten. Sequencing used blood. These receptor sequences come from a woman under 40 with Graves' ophthalmopathy. The CDR3 runs from the conserved cysteine through the conserved F or W.

j_call v_call cdr3_aa
TRBJ2-5 TRBV20-1 CSAREREGWETQYF
TRBJ2-1 TRBV7-9 CASSPERGPVSEQFF
TRBJ2-1 TRBV9 CASSQAGTLAYNEQFF
TRBJ1-1 TRBV5-4 CASSLVPGAGNTEAFF
TRBJ2-2 TRBV30 CAWSGQGGGTGELFF
TRBJ2-7 TRBV28 CASSSDRLPIYEQYF
TRBJ1-2 TRBV24-1 CATSEQGLNYGYTF
TRBJ1-1 TRBV4-1 CASSPETGRGTEAFF
TRBJ2-1 TRBV19 CASSKEGFSYNEQFF
TRBJ2-1 TRBV28 CASSTQKKGGNEQFF
TRBJ2-1 TRBV5-6 CASSLAEGGNSYNEQFF
TRBJ1-1 TRBV3-1 CASSQQDRQAFF
TRBJ2-7 TRBV7-3 CASKGREQYF
TRBJ1-4 TRBV10-2 CASSESGVTNEKLFF
TRBJ1-1 TRBV7-2 CASSLQGAINTEAFF
TRBJ1-1 TRBV7-3 CASSFPDGTGGRNTEAFF
TRBJ2-1 TRBV11-2 CASSSFPGYNEQFF
TRBJ1-5 TRBV7-2 CASSLDGVGSNQPQHF
TRBJ1-5 TRBV30 CAWSDRGQPQHF
TRBJ2-1 TRBV6-4 CASSGKSEDEQFF
TRBJ1-4 TRBV20-1 CSARDSVKGQGGEKLFF
TRBJ2-2 TRBV7-9 CASSLAGGNTGELFF
TRBJ2-1 TRBV5-1 CASSRRVGGDEQFF
TRBJ1-5 TRBV30 CAARRAGGYQPQHF
TRBJ2-1 TRBV12-3/TRBV12-4 CASSFRAGDWAEQFF
TRBJ2-1 TRBV7-8 CASSPAGYYNEQFF
TRBJ1-2 TRBV20-1 CSADGNYGYTF
TRBJ2-7 TRBV5-1 CASSLDRDRGYEQYF
TRBJ1-2 TRBV5-6 CASSSRQGQHYGYTF
TRBJ1-3 TRBV19 CVSVMGNTIYF
TRBJ2-2 TRBV29-1 CSVEGGRNTGELSW
TRBJ2-2 TRBV7-9 CASSLTTGLAHTGELFF
TRBJ1-6 TRBV2 CASQDRGNSPLHF
TRBJ2-1 TRBV11-2 CASSRANEQFF
TRBJ2-5 TRBV11-2 CASSLDVGYQPQYF
TRBJ2-2 TRBV7-6 CASSLNFQVGTGELFF
TRBJ2-1 TRBV10-3 CAAAGSDNEQFF
TRBJ1-1 TRBV19 CASSSPTNTEAFF
TRBJ2-1 TRBV20-1 CSASPGTGKHNEQFF
TRBJ1-1 TRBV7-9 CASSPGGGETEAFF
TRBJ2-1 TRBV13 CASSPGLVYNEQFF
TRBJ1-1 TRBV7-3 CASSPWTGMNTEAFF
TRBJ1-4 TRBV28 CASSLSGGGNEKLFF
TRBJ1-3 TRBV10-3 CATLIGTGSFGNTIYF
TRBJ2-3 TRBV5-1 CASSLAGEDTQYF
TRBJ1-4 TRBV6-5 CASRRDTGISTNEKLFF
TRBJ1-3 TRBV5-6 CASSLRVSGNTIYF
TRBJ1-6 TRBV6-1 CASTEGAFFSSPLHF
TRBJ2-1 TRBV25-1 CASSKAGTLNNEQFF
TRBJ2-7 TRBV19 CASSPGTTYEQYF
TRBJ2-1 TRBV18 CASSPAGTSGSLSTF
TRBJ2-5 TRBV19 CASTGAGTEPSTQYF
TRBJ2-7 TRBV2 CARGGQTIGEQYF